The rows below give T cell receptor beta chains drawn from one sample of a study of cytomegalovirus exposure and HLA in healthy donors. The table came from immunoSEQ multiplex PCR; TCRdb's copy has only in-frame clones and leaves some out. This sample has 150,000 to 200,000 clones, with roughly 85% found just once. Source material: PBMCs. Every receptor here comes from a man in his forties in good health and CMV-seropositive. The CDR3 runs from the conserved cysteine through the conserved F or W. D genes are given only for firm matches. Part of the rows lack a size; the others show once, few, many or a class for expanded clones.

DNA | CDR3 | J | V | size | D
TGTGCCAGCAGCCCAACGGGACAGGGCACAGATACGCAGTATTTT | CASSPTGQGTDTQYF | TRBJ2-3 | TRBV7-3 | - | TRBD1
TGTGCCAGCAGTGAAGAGGGGGCGAGCAATCAGCCCCAGCATTTT | CASSEEGASNQPQHF | TRBJ1-5 | TRBV2 | - | TRBD1
TGCGCCAGCAGACGTGGGGGCGGAGTAATAGTCCACGAGCAGTACTTC | CASRRGGGVIVHEQYF | TRBJ2-7 | TRBV5-1 | few | -
TGTGCCAGCAGCCAAGGACAGGGTTTTGAAAAACTGTTTTTT | CASSQGQGFEKLFF | TRBJ1-4 | TRBV4-2 | - | TRBD1
TGTGCCAGCAGTTACTCGAAAGGCCATAGGGGCGAAAAACTGTTTTTT | CASSYSKGHRGEKLFF | TRBJ1-4 | TRBV6-5 | - | -
TGTGCCAGCAGCGGCGGTCGATTTGGGGGGACCCCCTACAATGAGCAGTTCTTC | CASSGGRFGGTPYNEQFF | TRBJ2-1 | TRBV5-6 | - | -
TGCGCCAGCAGCCGCCTAGCGAGTCAGAGGGGGGGTGAGCAGTTCTTC | CASSRLASQRGGEQFF | TRBJ2-1 | TRBV4-1 | few | -
TGTGCCAGCTCACTAGCGGGGCTCAGCAATGAGCAGTTCTTC | CASSLAGLSNEQFF | TRBJ2-1 | TRBV11-3 | - | TRBD2
TGTGCCAGCAGCGTAGTGGGCGGGAGGGCCGTCGGGGAGCTGTTTTTT | CASSVVGGRAVGELFF | TRBJ2-2 | TRBV9 | - | TRBD2
TGTGCCAGCAGTCCACCGGGACTAGCGGGGACAGATACGCAGTATTTT | CASSPPGLAGTDTQYF | TRBJ2-3 | TRBV13 | - | TRBD2
TGCGCCAGCAGCTTCCGAACTATCGAGAATGAGCAGTTCTTC | CASSFRTIENEQFF | TRBJ2-1 | TRBV5-1 | - | -
TGCAGCGTTGTTGAAGGACTAGCGGGAGGGATTGAGTACTTC | CSVVEGLAGGIEYF | TRBJ2-7 | TRBV29-1 | - | TRBD2
TGCAGCGTAGCGAGTGTAACAGATACGCAGTATTTT | CSVASVTDTQYF | TRBJ2-3 | TRBV29-1 | - | -
TGTGCCATATGGACAGCAGTTAGCACAGATACGCAGTATTTT | CAIWTAVSTDTQYF | TRBJ2-3 | TRBV6-1 | - | -
TGTGCCATCAGTGGCGGGACTAGCGGTAACTCTGGGGCCAACGGCCTGACTTTC | CAISGGTSGNSGANGLTF | TRBJ2-6 | TRBV10-3 | - | TRBD2
TGTGCCACCAGCAGATTGGGACAGGGAGACTCACCCCTCCACTTT | CATSRLGQGDSPLHF | TRBJ1-6 | TRBV15 | few | TRBD1